This T cell receptor (beta chain) stems from a study of blood T cells in healthy people across ages. Isolated per sample were at least 7 million PBMCs. Then a second PCR, running roughly 6 to 11 cycles, was carried out with a sample-barcoded 5' primer and a J-beta primer mix. Sequencing yielded, for each sample, at least 3 million paired-end reads carrying CDR3. Via MiXCR, TCRdb re-called the 5' RACE reads, giving one row per CDR3 protein. The repertoire holds about 970,000 distinct CDR3 sequences, with roughly 51% as singletons. The clonotype originates from an older woman in good health. The material sequenced was blood.

The CDR3 reads CASSLSIQGHLPQHF. In DNA form, the CDR3 reads TGTGCCAGCAGTTTATCGATACAGGGCCACTTGCCCCAGCATTTT. This sequence joins TRBV28 and TRBJ1-5; possible D gene TRBD1, 6 bases. This CDR3 has 15 amino acids. Germline values: CDR1 MDHEN, CDR2 SYDVKM. V was trimmed by 1 base and J by 9 bases, leaving 16 bases between them. The entire variable domain, with the rest obtained from reference TRBV28 and TRBJ1-5, is as follows: DVKVTQSSRYLVKRTGEKVFLECVQDMDHENMFWYRQDPGLGLRLIYFSYDVKMKEKGDIPEGYSVSREKKERFSLILESASTNQTSMYLCASSLSIQGHLPQHFGDGTRLSIL.